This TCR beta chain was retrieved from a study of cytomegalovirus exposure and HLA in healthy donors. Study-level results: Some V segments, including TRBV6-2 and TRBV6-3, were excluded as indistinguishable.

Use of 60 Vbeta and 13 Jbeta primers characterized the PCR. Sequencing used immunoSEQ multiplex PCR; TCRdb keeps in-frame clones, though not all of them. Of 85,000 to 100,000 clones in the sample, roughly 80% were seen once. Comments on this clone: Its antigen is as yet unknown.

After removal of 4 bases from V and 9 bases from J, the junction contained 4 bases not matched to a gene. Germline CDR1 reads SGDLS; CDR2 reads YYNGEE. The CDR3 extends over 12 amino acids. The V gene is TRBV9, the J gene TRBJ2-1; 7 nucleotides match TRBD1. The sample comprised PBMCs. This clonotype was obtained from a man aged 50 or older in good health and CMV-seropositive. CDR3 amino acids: CASSKWTGEQFF. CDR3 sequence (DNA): TGTGCCAGCAGCAAATGGACAGGTGAGCAGTTCTTC.